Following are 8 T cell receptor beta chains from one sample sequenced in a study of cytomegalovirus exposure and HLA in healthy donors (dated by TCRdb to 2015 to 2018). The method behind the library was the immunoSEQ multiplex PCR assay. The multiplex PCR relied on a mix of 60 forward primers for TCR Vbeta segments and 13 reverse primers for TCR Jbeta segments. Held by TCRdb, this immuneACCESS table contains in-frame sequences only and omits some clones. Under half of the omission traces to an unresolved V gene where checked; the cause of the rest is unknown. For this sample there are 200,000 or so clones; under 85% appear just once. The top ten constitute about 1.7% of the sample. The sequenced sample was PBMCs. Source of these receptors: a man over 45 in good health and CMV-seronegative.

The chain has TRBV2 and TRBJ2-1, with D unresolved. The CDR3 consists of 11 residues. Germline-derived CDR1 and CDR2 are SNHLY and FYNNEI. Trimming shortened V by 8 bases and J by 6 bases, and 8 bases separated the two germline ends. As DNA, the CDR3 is TGTGCCAGCGAGCTGTTCAATGAGCAGTTCTTC. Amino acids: CASELFNEQFF.

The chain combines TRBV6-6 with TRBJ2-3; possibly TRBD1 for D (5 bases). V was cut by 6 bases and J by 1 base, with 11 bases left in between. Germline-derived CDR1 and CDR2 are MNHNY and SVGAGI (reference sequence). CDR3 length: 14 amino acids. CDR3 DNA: TGTGCCAGCAGCAAAGTACAGGGCACAGATACGCAGTATTTT. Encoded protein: CASSKVQGTDTQYF.

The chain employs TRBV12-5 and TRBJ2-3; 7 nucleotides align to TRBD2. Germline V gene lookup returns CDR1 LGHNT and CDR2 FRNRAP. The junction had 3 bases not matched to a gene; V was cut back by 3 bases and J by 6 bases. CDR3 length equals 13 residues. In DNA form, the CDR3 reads TGTGCTAGTGGTTTACGGGGGGAGGATACGCAGTATTTT. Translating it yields CASGLRGEDTQYF.

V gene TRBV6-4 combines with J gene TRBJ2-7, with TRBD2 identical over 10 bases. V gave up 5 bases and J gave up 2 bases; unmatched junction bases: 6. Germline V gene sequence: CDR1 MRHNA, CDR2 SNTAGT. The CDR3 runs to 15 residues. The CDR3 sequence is CASSPGTSETYEQYF. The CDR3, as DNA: TGTGCCAGCAGTCCCGGGACTAGCGAAACCTACGAGCAGTACTTC.

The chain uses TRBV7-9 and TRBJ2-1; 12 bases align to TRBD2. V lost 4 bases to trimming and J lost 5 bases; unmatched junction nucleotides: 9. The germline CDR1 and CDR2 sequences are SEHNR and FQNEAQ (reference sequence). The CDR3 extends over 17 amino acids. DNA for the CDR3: TGTGCCAGCAGCTGGAGACTAGCGGGAGCCCAGGACAATGAGCAGTTCTTC. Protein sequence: CASSWRLAGAQDNEQFF.

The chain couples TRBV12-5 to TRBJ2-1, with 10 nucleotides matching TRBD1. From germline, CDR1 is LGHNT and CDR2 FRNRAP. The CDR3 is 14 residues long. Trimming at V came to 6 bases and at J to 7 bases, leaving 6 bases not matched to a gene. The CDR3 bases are TGTGCTAGTGGACCCGGACAGGGGGGGAATGAGCAGTTCTTC. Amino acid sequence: CASGPGQGGNEQFF. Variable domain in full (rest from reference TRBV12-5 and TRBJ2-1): DARVTQTPRHKVTEMGQEVTMRCQPILGHNTVFWYRQTMMQGLELLAYFRNRAPLDDSGMPKDRFSAEMPDATLATLKIQPSEPRDSAVYFCASGPGQGGNEQFFGPGTRLTVL.

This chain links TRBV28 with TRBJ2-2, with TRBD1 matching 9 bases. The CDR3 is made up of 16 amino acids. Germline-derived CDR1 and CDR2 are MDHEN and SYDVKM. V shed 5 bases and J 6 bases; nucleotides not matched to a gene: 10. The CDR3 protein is CASSRTRTGVAGELFF. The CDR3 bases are TGTGCCAGCAGTCGAACCCGGACAGGGGTGGCCGGGGAGCTGTTTTTT. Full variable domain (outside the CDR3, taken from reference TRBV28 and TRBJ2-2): DVKVTQSSRYLVKRTGEKVFLECVQDMDHENMFWYRQDPGLGLRLIYFSYDVKMKEKGDIPEGYSVSREKKERFSLILESASTNQTSMYLCASSRTRTGVAGELFFGEGSRLTVL.

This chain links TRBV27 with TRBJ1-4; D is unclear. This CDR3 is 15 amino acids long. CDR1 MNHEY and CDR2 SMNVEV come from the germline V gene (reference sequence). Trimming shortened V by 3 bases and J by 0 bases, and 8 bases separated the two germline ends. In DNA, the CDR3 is TGTGCCAGCAGTTTCTACGGTGCAACTAATGAAAAACTGTTTTTT. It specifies CASSFYGATNEKLFF.